This T cell receptor beta chain was profiled in a study of shared clonotypes between healthy human individuals. General observations from the study: Investigators expected sequencing depth to affect clonotype sharing among donors. The generation probabilities recorded for non-shared clonotypes fell below those of clonotypes shared by all four donors. Naive subsets generally exceeded memory subsets in estimated richness.

For this clone: Antigen: not known.

CDR1 is SGDLS, CDR2 YYNGEE, per germline. There are 13 residues in the CDR3. V lost 7 bases and J lost 2, with 12 bases in between. Methods used by the authors: Junction-only immunoSEQ data arrived without quality scores, meaning filtering differed. Libraries were prepared by immunoSEQ multiplex PCR; TCRdb keeps only in-frame clonotypes and omits some of them. V, J and clone size were drawn from that table, and D and trimming were deduced from the DNA. This table holds about 2.4 million clones, roughly nine tenths found once. This clonotype originated in a young man in good health. The sequenced material came from naive CD4+ T cells sorted from blood. Specified subset: CD45RA+ positively selected. The V gene is TRBV9, the J gene TRBJ1-2; TRBD1 might be the D (5 bases). The CDR3 DNA sequence: TGTGCCAGCCGGGACTCTGCAAACTATGGCTACACCTTC. Protein sequence: CASRDSANYGYTF.